Shown below are 18 T cell receptor beta chains from a single sample sequenced in a study of cytomegalovirus exposure and HLA in healthy donors. In the PCR, 60 Vbeta and 13 Jbeta primers were used. Produced via immunoSEQ multiplex PCR; TCRdb's table is partial and in-frame only. The sample yields over 150,000 clones, around 80% seen once. The sequenced material came from PBMCs. These TCRs come from a male donor in good health and CMV-seronegative.

This chain joins TRBV2 and TRBJ1-1; no reliable D call. Trimming took 4 bases from V and 0 from J, leaving 6 bases between them. The germline gives CDR1 SNHLY, CDR2 FYNNEI. The CDR3 is 13 residues long. The CDR3 protein is CASSVPMNTEAFF. The CDR3 nucleotides read TGTGCCAGCAGTGTCCCAATGAACACTGAAGCTTTCTTT.

The chain recombines TRBV28 with TRBJ2-3, with 10 bases that match TRBD2. This CDR3 comprises 16 residues. V trimming: 4 bases; J trimming: 1 base; junction bases outside the gene matches: 5. Germline V gives CDR1 MDHEN, CDR2 SYDVKM. The CDR3 spells CASSSRTSGGTDTQYF. In DNA form, the CDR3 reads TGTGCCAGCAGTTCCAGGACTAGCGGAGGCACAGATACGCAGTATTTT.

Only one count was recorded for this clone. Its ends do not fully match the called genes, so a read error is possible. The chain joins TRBV7-9 to TRBJ2-2, with a tentative D call TRBD1 (5 bases). The CDR3 consists of 12 residues. The germline gives CDR1 SEHNR, CDR2 FQNEAQ (reference sequence). CDR3 coding DNA: TGTTCCAGCACCCAGGGTCCCGGGGAGCTGTTTTTT. It specifies CSSTQGPGELFF.

The chain links TRBV19 to TRBJ1-1, with a tentative D call TRBD1 (6 bases). Germline CDR1 and CDR2: LNHDA and SQIVND (reference sequence). The CDR3 loop spans 13 amino acids. V was pared by 6 bases and J by 7 bases, with 15 bases between. The chain's CDR3 is CASSMQGRGEAFF. In nucleotides, the CDR3 is TGTGCCAGTAGCATGCAGGGCAGGGGTGAAGCTTTCTTT. The full variable domain, in which reference TRBV19 and TRBJ1-1 provide the parts outside the CDR3, is DGGITQSPKYLFRKEGQNVTLSCEQNLNHDAMYWYRQDPGQGLRLIYYSQIVNDFQKGDIAEGYSVSREKKESFPLTVTSAQKNPTAFYLCASSMQGRGEAFFGQGTRLTVV.

The chain employs TRBV21-1 and TRBJ1-5; TRBD1, the D gene given by the table, was not confirmed from the DNA. TRBV21-1 is a pseudogene locus. The CDR3 consists of 15 residues. The CDR3 DNA follows: TGTGCCAGCAGCAACAGCAGGGGACCCAATCAGCCCCAGCATTTT. This encodes CASSNSRGPNQPQHF.

This chain uses TRBV7-9 with TRBJ2-3, with TRBD2 matching over 10 bases. Germline V gene lookup returns CDR1 SEHNR and CDR2 FQNEAQ (reference sequence). Trimming removed 1 base from V and 3 bases from J; junction bases left unmatched: 1. The CDR3 spans 15 residues. Written as DNA, the CDR3 is TGTGCCAGCAGCTTAGTACTAGCGGGAACAGATACGCAGTATTTT. Amino acids: CASSLVLAGTDTQYF.

This chain connects TRBV10-3 to TRBJ2-3; TRBD2 matches 8 bases. With V trimmed by 8 bases and J by 1 base, 2 bases remained unmatched. Germline values: CDR1 ENHRY, CDR2 SYGVKD. The CDR3 spans 13 residues. CDR3 sequence: CAISAGGTDTQYF. CDR3 in DNA: TGTGCCATCTCAGCGGGAGGCACAGATACGCAGTATTTT.

The gene calls are TRBV5-1 and TRBJ2-7; 8 bases are a match to TRBD2. The CDR3 is 14 residues long. The V and J ends lost 6 bases and 4 bases, in that order; junction bases with no gene match: 9. CDR1 and CDR2 (germline): SGHRS, YFSETQ. The CDR3 here is CASTETSGSYEQYF. Written as DNA, the CDR3 is TGCGCCAGCACAGAGACAAGCGGGAGTTACGAGCAGTACTTC.

The chain uses TRBV5-8 and TRBJ2-2, with D possibly TRBD1 on 6 matching bases. V gave up 5 bases and J gave up 0 bases, with 11 bases separating them. The germline V gene has CDR1 SGHTS and CDR2 YDEGEE. This CDR3 spans 15 amino acids. The CDR3 nucleotides are TGTGCCAGCAGGCCGGACAGCACGAACACCGGGGAGCTGTTTTTT. Amino acid sequence: CASRPDSTNTGELFF.

The rearrangement uses TRBV15 and TRBJ1-3; 10 positions agree with TRBD1. V gave up 0 bases and J gave up 2 bases; unmatched junction bases: 1. CDR1 is LNHNV and CDR2 is YYDKDF in the germline V gene (reference sequence). The CDR3 covers 16 residues. CDR3 in amino acids: CATSRETGGAGNTIYF. CDR3 nucleotides: TGTGCCACCAGCAGAGAGACAGGGGGCGCTGGAAACACCATATATTTT.

The V gene is TRBV27, the J gene TRBJ1-1; maybe TRBD1 (5 bases). Between the trimmed V and J ends, which lost 9 bases and 1 base, there was a span of 9 bases. This CDR3 contains 12 residues. The germline V gene encodes CDR1 MNHEY and CDR2 SMNVEV (reference sequence). The CDR3 is CASWGGNTEAFF. In nucleotides, the CDR3 is TGTGCCAGTTGGGGGGGGAACACTGAAGCTTTCTTT.

The CDR3 coding sequence is TGTGCCAGCAGTACCTGGCCCAATTCACCCCTCCACTTT. It specifies CASSTWPNSPLHF. This rearrangement joins TRBV6-5 to TRBJ1-6; no clear D gene. CDR1 and CDR2 from the germline V gene are MNHEY and SVGAGI. V lost 5 bases and J 7 bases, leaving 9 bases between the germline ends. This CDR3 is 13 amino acids long.

The rearrangement links TRBV7-8 to TRBJ1-1; unclear D gene. This CDR3 has 15 amino acids. Germline V gene lookup returns CDR1 SGHVS and CDR2 FQNEAQ. V lost 0 bases and J lost 7, with 15 bases in between. The CDR3 DNA sequence: TGTGCCAGCAGCTTAGCGCAGATTACGAGGGTTGAAGCTTTCTTT. It encodes CASSLAQITRVEAFF.

The V and J genes are TRBV27 and TRBJ2-5, with TRBD2 matching over 10 bases. Germline loops: CDR1 MNHEY, CDR2 SMNVEV (reference sequence). CDR3 length equals 16 residues. With 1 base clipped from V and 4 bases from J, the junction kept 6 bases outside the gene matches. Written as DNA, the CDR3 is TGTGCCAGCAGTTTATTGTCTAGCGGGAGAAGAGAGACCCAGTACTTC. Translating gives CASSLLSSGRRETQYF.

The CDR3 loop reads CATSVGGGGTEAFF. The CDR3 DNA sequence: TGTGCCACCAGCGTCGGCGGGGGGGGAACTGAAGCTTTCTTT. The chain couples TRBV15 to TRBJ1-1; a weak D match, TRBD1 (5 bases). Germline V gives CDR1 LNHNV, CDR2 YYDKDF (reference sequence). V was pared by 5 bases and J by 5 bases, with 15 bases between. The CDR3 sequence is 14 residues long.

The chain combines TRBV15 with TRBJ2-7; TRBD1 might be the D (6 bases). Germline V gives CDR1 LNHNV, CDR2 YYDKDF (reference sequence). V lost 0 bases, J lost 3 bases, and 12 bases lay in between. The CDR3 sequence is 15 residues long. The CDR3 bases are TGTGCCACCAGCAGAGAGGGGGCCGGACGCTACGAGCAGTACTTC. As protein: CATSREGAGRYEQYF.

V is TRBV23-1 and J is TRBJ2-7; D not certain. TRBV23-1 is sorted into the ORF group, with uncertain function. The CDR3 length is 12 residues. V was pared by 0 bases and J by 4 bases, with 4 bases between. The CDR3 here is CASSQSSYEQYF. Written as DNA, the CDR3 is TGCGCCAGCAGTCAATCGTCTTACGAGCAGTACTTC.

The chain carries TRBV5-1 and TRBJ2-3, with 9 bases aligning to TRBD2. Germline CDR1 SGHRS, CDR2 YFSETQ. V lost 0 bases, J lost 2 bases, and 4 bases stayed unmatched. The CDR3 spans 16 residues. The CDR3 nucleotides are TGCGCCAGCAGCTTGGCCCCTAGCGGGGACACAGATACGCAGTATTTT. Amino acid sequence: CASSLAPSGDTDTQYF.